The 5 T cell receptor beta chains below were found in one sample sequenced in a study of cytomegalovirus exposure and HLA in healthy donors (TCRdb year 2017). Library prep was done by the immunoSEQ multiplex PCR assay. The multiplex PCR relied on a mix of 60 forward primers for TCR Vbeta segments and 13 reverse primers for TCR Jbeta segments. Held by TCRdb, this immuneACCESS table contains in-frame sequences only and omits some clones. Under half of the omission traces to an unresolved V gene where checked; the cause of the rest is unknown. The sample table shows some 99,000 clones, and nearly 70% are seen once. The top ten constitute under 6.5% of the sample. The sequencing input was PBMCs. Receptors originate from an older woman in good health and CMV-seropositive.

This clone was observed a handful of times. The chain joins TRBV30 to TRBJ2-1, with 10 bases lining up with TRBD2. V gave up 0 bases and J gave up 8 bases; unmatched junction bases: 7. Looked up from germline, CDR1 is GTSNPN and CDR2 is SVGIG (reference sequence). This CDR3 is built from 15 residues. CDR3 sequence reads: CAWSVGLAVRDEQFF. The CDR3 DNA follows: TGTGCCTGGAGTGTAGGACTAGCGGTTAGAGATGAGCAGTTCTTC.

The CDR3 region is CSVEDPPGGETQYF. The CDR3 bases are TGCAGCGTTGAAGATCCCCCAGGGGGAGAGACCCAGTACTTC. The chain has TRBV29-1 and TRBJ2-5; 7 bases are a match to TRBD1. This CDR3 is 14 amino acids long. Trimming took 0 bases from V and 4 from J; bases not matched to a gene: 5. CDR1 is SQVTM and CDR2 is ANQGSEA in the germline V gene.

This clone was seen only a few times. The V call is TRBV5-6, the J call TRBJ1-5; D may be TRBD1 (6 bases). This CDR3 region has 16 residues. CDR1 SGHDT and CDR2 YYEEEE come from the germline V gene. Trimming pared 0 bases from V and 0 bases from J, leaving 10 bases between. CDR3: CASSLGPGVSNQPQHF. The CDR3 coding sequence is TGTGCCAGCAGCTTGGGTCCAGGGGTTAGCAATCAGCCCCAGCATTTT.

The chain has TRBV7-9 and TRBJ2-7; the D is unclear. V was pared by 1 base and J by 2 bases, with 12 bases between. There are 15 residues in the CDR3. Germline V gives CDR1 SEHNR, CDR2 FQNEAQ (reference sequence). CDR3 sequence: CASSLDWATTYEQYF. The CDR3 DNA follows: TGTGCCAGCAGCTTAGATTGGGCTACCACCTACGAGCAGTACTTC.

V and J are TRBV19 and TRBJ1-5; 7 bases line up with TRBD1. The CDR3 spans 16 residues. The V and J ends lost 4 bases and 6 bases, in that order; junction bases with no gene match: 12. In germline, CDR1 is LNHDA, CDR2 SQIVND (reference sequence). CDR3 sequence reads: CASSKRTGEGGQPQHF. The CDR3 nucleotides are TGTGCCAGTAGTAAGCGAACAGGGGAAGGAGGTCAGCCCCAGCATTTT.